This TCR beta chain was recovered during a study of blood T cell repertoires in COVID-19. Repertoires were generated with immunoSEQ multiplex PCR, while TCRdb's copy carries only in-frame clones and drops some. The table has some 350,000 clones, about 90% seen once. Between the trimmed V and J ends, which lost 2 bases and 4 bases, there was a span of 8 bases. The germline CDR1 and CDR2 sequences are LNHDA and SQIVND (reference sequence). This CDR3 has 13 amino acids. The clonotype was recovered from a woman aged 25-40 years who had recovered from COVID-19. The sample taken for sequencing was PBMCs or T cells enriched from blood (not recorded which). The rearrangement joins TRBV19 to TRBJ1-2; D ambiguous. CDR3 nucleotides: TGTGCCAGTAGTATAAGCGTTTCCTATGGCTACACCTTC. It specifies CASSISVSYGYTF.